The 2 T cell receptor beta chains listed next were all sequenced from one sample in a study of neurological immune-mediated disorders. TCRdb itself ran the 5' RACE reads through MiXCR, one entry per CDR3 protein. There are about 38,000 distinct CDR3 sequences in the sample; nearly 5% occur only once, and around 9% lies in the top ten. The sample taken for sequencing was CD4+ T cells from blood. These receptors were obtained from a man aged 18 to 29 in good health.

This clonotype was counted at least ten times. This sequence joins TRBV20-1 and TRBJ2-2, with D maybe TRBD2 (5 bases). CDR3 length: 15 amino acids. In germline, CDR1 is DFQATT, CDR2 SNEGSKA (reference sequence). Trimming stripped 0 bases from V and 1 base from J, with 9 bases between. The CDR3 DNA sequence: TGCAGTGCTAGAGATTGGCGGGTGAACACCGGGGAGCTGTTTTTT. Encoded protein: CSARDWRVNTGELFF.

The sample holds many counts of this clonotype. The chain employs TRBV10-3 and TRBJ2-7; TRBD1 or TRBD2 may be the D gene (5 bases each). Germline CDR1 and CDR2: ENHRY and SYGVKD. The CDR3 is 16 amino acids. V lost 0 bases and J 5 bases, leaving 17 bases between the germline ends. This chain's CDR3 is CAISESKGTAGDEQYF. The CDR3 DNA is TGTGCCATCAGTGAGTCGAAGGGGACCGCGGGTGACGAGCAGTACTTC.